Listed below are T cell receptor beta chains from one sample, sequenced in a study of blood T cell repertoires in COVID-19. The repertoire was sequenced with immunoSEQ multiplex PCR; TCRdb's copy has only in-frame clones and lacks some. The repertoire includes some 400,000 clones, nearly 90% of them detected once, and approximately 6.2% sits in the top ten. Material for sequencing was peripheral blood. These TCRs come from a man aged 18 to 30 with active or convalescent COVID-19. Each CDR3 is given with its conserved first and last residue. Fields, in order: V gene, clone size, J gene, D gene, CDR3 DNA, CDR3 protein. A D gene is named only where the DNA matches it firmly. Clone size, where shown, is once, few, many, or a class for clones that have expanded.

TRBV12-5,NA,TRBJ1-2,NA,TGTGCTAGTGGCTCAGGGGTAGCGGGCTACACCTTC,CASGSGVAGYTF
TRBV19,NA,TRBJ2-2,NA,TGTGCCAGTAGTATCGGCAGGCCATTCGGGGAGCTGTTTTTT,CASSIGRPFGELFF
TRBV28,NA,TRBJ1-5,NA,TGTGCCAGCAGCCCGCCCCCCCGCGGCCAGCCCCAGCATTTT,CASSPPPRGQPQHF
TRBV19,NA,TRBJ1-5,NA,TGTGCCAGTACCACCGCGGCAAGTCTTGGCGTTATTCAGCCCCAGCATTTT,CASTTAASLGVIQPQHF
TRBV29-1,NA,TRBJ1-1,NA,TGCAGCGTTGATCAAGGGGCGAACACTGAAGCTTTCTTT,CSVDQGANTEAFF
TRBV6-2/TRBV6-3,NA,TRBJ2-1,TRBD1,TGTGCCAGCAGTCCCCGGGACAGGGGCAAGGGTAGCGGGTCCAATGAGCAGTTCTTC,CASSPRDRGKGSGSNEQFF
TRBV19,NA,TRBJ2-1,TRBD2,TGTGCCAGTAGTATTGAGGGAGGGAAGTCCTACAATGAGCAGTTCTTC,CASSIEGGKSYNEQFF
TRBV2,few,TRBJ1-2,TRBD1,TGTGCCAGCAGGGGGACCTTGGACAGGGGAGACTATGGCTACACCTTC,CASRGTLDRGDYGYTF
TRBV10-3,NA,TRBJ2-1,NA,TGTGCCATCAGTGAGTCTGTGAGACAGCGGGATGAGCAGTTCTTC,CAISESVRQRDEQFF
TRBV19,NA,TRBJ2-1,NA,TGTGCCAGTACCCAACTAGGGTCCTACAATGAGCAGTTCTTC,CASTQLGSYNEQFF
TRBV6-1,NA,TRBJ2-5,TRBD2,TGTGCCAGCAGTGAACTAGCGGGGGGGCCTGAGACCCAGTACTTC,CASSELAGGPETQYF
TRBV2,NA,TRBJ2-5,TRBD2,TGTGCCAGCAGTGCCTATCGACTAGCGGGGAACCAAGAGACCCAGTACTTC,CASSAYRLAGNQETQYF
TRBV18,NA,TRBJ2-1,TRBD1,TGTGCCAGCTCACCACGGGACAGGGCTAATGAGCAGTTCTTC,CASSPRDRANEQFF
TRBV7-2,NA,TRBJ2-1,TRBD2,TGTGCCAGCAGCTTCATTGGGGGGGATGAGCAGTTCTTC,CASSFIGGDEQFF
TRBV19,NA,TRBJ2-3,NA,TGTGCCAGTAGTATACGGGTCATTGACTCGTACACAGATACGCAGTATTTT,CASSIRVIDSYTDTQYF
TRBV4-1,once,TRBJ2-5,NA,TGCGCCAGCAGCCAAGATGGGGCAGGGCGGGAGACCCAGTACTTC,CASSQDGAGRETQYF
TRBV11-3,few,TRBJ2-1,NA,TGTGCCAGCAGCTTACCAGGGTCCTACAATGAGCAGTTCTTC,CASSLPGSYNEQFF
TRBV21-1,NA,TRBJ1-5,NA,TGTGCCAGCAGCAAAGCGCTTTTTGCTTTCGAGATCTATAGCAATCAGCCCCAGCATTTT,CASSKALFAFEIYSNQPQHF
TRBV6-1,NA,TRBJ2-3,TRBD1,TGTGCCAGCAGTGAACCAGGGGGCGGTACAGATACGCAGTATTTT,CASSEPGGGTDTQYF
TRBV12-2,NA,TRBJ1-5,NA,TGTGGACAGGGGGGTATTGGGCCCCAGCATTTT,CGQGGIGPQHF
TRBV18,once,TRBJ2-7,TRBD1,TGTGCCAGCTCACGGGACAGGAGCTCCTACGAGCAGTACTTC,CASSRDRSSYEQYF
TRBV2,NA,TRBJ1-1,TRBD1,TGTGCCAGCAGTGACTTACAGGGGCCGAACACTGAAGCTTTCTTT,CASSDLQGPNTEAFF
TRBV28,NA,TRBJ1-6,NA,TGTGCCAGCAGGATTCGCCGGAAGAGGAATTCACCCCTCCACTTT,CASRIRRKRNSPLHF
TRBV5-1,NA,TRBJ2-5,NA,TGCGCCAGCAGGATGGCCGTCCAAGAGACCCAGTACTTC,CASRMAVQETQYF
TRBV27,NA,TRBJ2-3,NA,TGTGCCAGCAGTTCTCGGACAGCCCGCACAGATACGCAGTATTTT,CASSSRTARTDTQYF
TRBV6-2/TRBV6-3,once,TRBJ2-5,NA,TGTGCCAGCAGTCATCCCCCGGACATCCAGACCCAGTACTTC,CASSHPPDIQTQYF
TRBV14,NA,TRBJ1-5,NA,TGTGCCAGCAGCCCCGGGATCAATCAGCCCCAGCATTTT,CASSPGINQPQHF
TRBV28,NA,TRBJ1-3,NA,TGTGCCAGCAGTAACCCCGAGGCCACTGGAAACACCATATATTTT,CASSNPEATGNTIYF
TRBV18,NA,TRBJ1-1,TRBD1,TGTGCCAGCTCACCAGGGACAGACACTGAAGCTTTCTTT,CASSPGTDTEAFF
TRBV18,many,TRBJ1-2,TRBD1,TGTGCCAGCTCCCCGGGCCGGGACAGGGTCAGTGGCTACACCTTC,CASSPGRDRVSGYTF
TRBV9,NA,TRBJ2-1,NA,TGTGCCAGCAGCGAAGGGAGCGGGTCACCCTACAATGAGCAGTTCTTC,CASSEGSGSPYNEQFF
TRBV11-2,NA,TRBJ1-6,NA,TGTGCCAGCAGCTTAGCGGTCGGGGGAGGAAACTCACCCCTCCACTTT,CASSLAVGGGNSPLHF
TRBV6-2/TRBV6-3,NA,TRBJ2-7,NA,TGTGCCAGCAGTCCGAATCGACTAGTACACAGCGAGCAGTACTTC,CASSPNRLVHSEQYF
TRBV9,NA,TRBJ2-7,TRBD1,TGTGCCAGCAGCGGGGGACAGGGTTCCTACGAGCAGTACTTC,CASSGGQGSYEQYF
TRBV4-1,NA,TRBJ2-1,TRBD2,TGCGCCAGCAGCCAGGATACGGGGGGGGCCTACAATGAGCAGTTCTTC,CASSQDTGGAYNEQFF
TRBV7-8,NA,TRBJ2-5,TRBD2,TGTGCCAGCAGGGTAGCGGGGGCCAATCAAGAGACCCAGTACTTC,CASRVAGANQETQYF
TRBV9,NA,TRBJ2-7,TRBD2,TGTGCCAGCAGCGCCGGCTGGTCTACTAGCGGGCGTTCCTACGAGCAGTACTTC,CASSAGWSTSGRSYEQYF
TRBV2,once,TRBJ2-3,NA,TGTGCCAGCAGTGAGATTAGCGGCACAGATACGCAGTATTTT,CASSEISGTDTQYF
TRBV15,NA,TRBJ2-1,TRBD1,TGTGCCACCAGCAGAGCAAGGGACAGAAACAATGAGCAGTTCTTC,CATSRARDRNNEQFF
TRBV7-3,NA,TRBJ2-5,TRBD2,TGTGCCAGCAGCCCCAGCGGGACCTACCAAGAGACCCAGTACTTC,CASSPSGTYQETQYF
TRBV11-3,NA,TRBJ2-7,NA,TGTGCCAGCAGCGCCAGTCCTCTAGCTTACGAGCAGTACTTC,CASSASPLAYEQYF
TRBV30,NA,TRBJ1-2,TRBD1,TGTGCAACAGGGGGTAACTATGGCTACACCTTC,CATGGNYGYTF
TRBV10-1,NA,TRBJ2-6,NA,TGCGCCAGCACACTACTCAGGGGTTCTGGGGCCAACGTCCTGACTTTC,CASTLLRGSGANVLTF
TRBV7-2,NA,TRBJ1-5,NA,TGTGCCAGCAGCCCCAGGCCAGGGAATCAGCCCCAGCATTTT,CASSPRPGNQPQHF
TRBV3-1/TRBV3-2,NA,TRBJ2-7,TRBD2,TGTGCCAGCAGCCAAGGTCTAGCGGGAGGCGAGCAGTACTTC,CASSQGLAGGEQYF
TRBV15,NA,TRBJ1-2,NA,TGTGCCACCAGCAGAGATCTCAACACAGCTAACTATGGCTACACCTTC,CATSRDLNTANYGYTF
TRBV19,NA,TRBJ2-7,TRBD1,TGTGCCAGTAGTCCGGGGACAGGGGTGAAAGAGCAGTACTTC,CASSPGTGVKEQYF
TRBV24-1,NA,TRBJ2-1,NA,TGTGCCACCAGTGAGGTAACTAGTAGAGCCCACAATGAGCAGTTCTTC,CATSEVTSRAHNEQFF
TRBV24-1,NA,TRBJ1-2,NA,TGTGCCACCAGTGATCCGCCGGGTTATGGCTACACCTTC,CATSDPPGYGYTF
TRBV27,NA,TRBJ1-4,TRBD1,TGTGCCAGCAGTTTTAGGGACAGGGGACGGGAAAAACTGTTTTTT,CASSFRDRGREKLFF
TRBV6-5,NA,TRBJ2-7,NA,TGTGCCAGCATGATAGGGGCCTCACCTTCCGAGCAGTACTTC,CASMIGASPSEQYF
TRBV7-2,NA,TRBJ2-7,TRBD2,TGTGCCAGCAGCTTAGCGGGAGGGTTTTTAGAGCAGTACTTC,CASSLAGGFLEQYF
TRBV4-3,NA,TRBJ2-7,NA,TGCGCCAGCAGCCAAGATTGGCAGGGGATCCACGAGCAGTACTTC,CASSQDWQGIHEQYF
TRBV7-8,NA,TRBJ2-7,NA,TGTGCCAGCAGCAGGGAGGCTAGCAGGCACGAGCAGTACTTC,CASSREASRHEQYF
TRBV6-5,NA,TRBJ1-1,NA,TGTGCCAGCAGTTATCAGGGAGGGAACACTGAAGCTTTCTTT,CASSYQGGNTEAFF